A selection of T cell receptor beta chains follows, all from one sample in a study of T cell responses to AZD1222 COVID-19 vaccine. Repertoires were generated with immunoSEQ multiplex PCR, while TCRdb's copy carries only in-frame clones and drops some. The profile shows 250,000 or so clones, roughly 93% of them singletons. The sample here was peripheral blood, taken on day 0 of AZD1222 vaccination. The receptors come from an adult in good health. Both conserved end residues are part of each CDR3. The D gene is left open where the match is weak. Rows may omit the clone size; those that give it use once, few, many or a size class.

V gene	J gene	D gene	clone size	CDR3 protein	CDR3 DNA
TRBV9	TRBJ2-5	.	.	CASSGAGRETQYF	TGTGCCAGCAGCGGGGCGGGGAGGGAGACCCAGTACTTC
TRBV5-4	TRBJ2-1	TRBD1	.	CASSGGQVAEQFF	TGTGCCAGCAGCGGGGGACAGGTTGCTGAGCAGTTCTTC
TRBV28	TRBJ2-7	.	.	CASRGAGLSEQYF	TGTGCCAGCAGGGGGGCAGGGTTGAGCGAGCAGTACTTC
TRBV7-2	TRBJ2-1	.	.	CASSSGPIYSGEQFF	TGTGCCAGCAGCTCGGGACCGATTTACTCCGGTGAGCAGTTCTTC
TRBV18	TRBJ2-1	.	.	CASSGVGLYNEQFF	TGTGCCAGCTCAGGTGTGGGGCTGTACAATGAGCAGTTCTTC
TRBV20-1	TRBJ2-7	.	few	CSARRGEEQYF	TGCAGTGCGAGGAGGGGTGAAGAGCAGTACTTC
TRBV9	TRBJ2-3	TRBD2	.	CASSPEVGLAGALGTDTQYF	TGTGCCAGCAGTCCTGAAGTGGGGCTAGCGGGGGCCTTGGGCACAGATACGCAGTATTTT
TRBV29-1	TRBJ2-3	.	.	CSVEEGRGTDTQYF	TGCAGCGTTGAAGAGGGGCGGGGCACAGATACGCAGTATTTT
TRBV3-1/TRBV3-2	TRBJ1-2	.	.	CASSPVGGGSVRSYTF	TGTGCCAGCAGTCCCGTTGGGGGAGGAAGTGTTAGGTCCTACACCTTC
TRBV28	TRBJ1-4	TRBD1	.	CASSLSRGRTNEKLFF	TGTGCCAGCAGTTTATCCAGGGGGAGAACTAATGAAAAACTGTTTTTT
TRBV19	TRBJ1-5	.	.	CASSIGHFGNQPQHF	TGTGCCAGTAGTATAGGGCACTTTGGTAATCAGCCCCAGCATTTT
TRBV29-1	TRBJ2-7	.	once	CSARRTGRGGEQYF	TGCAGCGCCCGCCGGACAGGGAGGGGTGGGGAGCAGTACTTC
TRBV6-1	TRBJ1-2	.	.	CASSDGQLTYGYTF	TGTGCCAGCAGTGACGGACAGCTAACCTATGGCTACACCTTC
TRBV6-2/TRBV6-3	TRBJ2-1	TRBD2	.	CASSSSGSRSYNEQFF	TGTGCCAGCAGTTCTAGCGGGAGTCGCTCCTACAATGAGCAGTTCTTC
TRBV5-4	TRBJ2-7	TRBD1	.	CASSSGGEQYF	TGTGCCAGCAGCTCAGGGGGCGAGCAGTACTTC
TRBV6-1	TRBJ2-2	TRBD2	.	CASSGGGTRGTGELFF	TGTGCCAGCAGTGGTGGGGGGACTAGAGGGACCGGGGAGCTGTTTTTT
TRBV6-6	TRBJ1-5	.	.	CASSYRAGPNQPQHF	TGTGCCAGCAGTTACAGGGCAGGCCCCAATCAGCCCCAGCATTTT
TRBV12-5	TRBJ2-7	TRBD1	.	CASGFLLDRGHSYEQYF	TGTGCTAGTGGCTTTTTACTCGACAGGGGCCATTCCTACGAGCAGTACTTC
TRBV7-9	TRBJ2-3	TRBD1	.	CASSLGSTGVGTDTQYF	TGTGCCAGCAGCTTAGGATCTACAGGGGTTGGCACAGATACGCAGTATTTT
TRBV2	TRBJ2-3	.	.	CASTKAAPDTQYF	TGTGCCAGCACCAAGGCGGCCCCAGATACGCAGTATTTT
TRBV11-2	TRBJ1-3	.	.	CASSLDHLRQGGSGNTIYF	TGTGCCAGCAGCTTAGATCATTTACGGCAGGGAGGCTCTGGAAACACCATATATTTT
TRBV28	TRBJ1-2	TRBD1	.	CASTLSGTGGNYGYTF	TGTGCCAGCACTCTAAGCGGGACAGGGGGCAACTATGGCTACACCTTC
TRBV5-6	TRBJ1-2	TRBD1	.	CASRQGTANYGYTF	TGTGCCAGCAGACAGGGGACGGCTAACTATGGCTACACCTTC
TRBV5-8	TRBJ2-7	TRBD2	.	CASALERAGPGRDF	TGTGCCAGCGCCCTGGAGCGGGCAGGGCCAGGGAGGGACTTC
TRBV24-1	TRBJ2-1	TRBD1	.	CATSDFGQGTYNEQFF	TGTGCCACCAGTGATTTCGGACAGGGTACATACAATGAGCAGTTCTTC
TRBV7-3	TRBJ2-2	TRBD1	.	CASSPTGGDGGELFF	TGTGCCAGCAGCCCGACAGGGGGTGATGGCGGGGAGCTGTTTTTT
TRBV27	TRBJ2-5	.	once	CASSPAGRTETQYF	TGTGCCAGCAGTCCCGCCGGGAGAACAGAGACCCAGTACTTC
TRBV6-1	TRBJ1-5	.	few	CASSEWAGMKAQHF	TGTGCCAGCAGTGAATGGGCCGGGATGAAGGCCCAGCATTTT
TRBV7-9	TRBJ1-4	.	few	CASSPSRERGEKLFF	TGTGCCAGCAGCCCAAGCCGCGAGCGGGGCGAAAAACTGTTTTTT
TRBV19	TRBJ2-3	.	.	CASSAPGPDTQYF	TGTGCCAGTAGTGCTCCCGGACCAGATACGCAGTATTTT
TRBV15	TRBJ1-1	.	.	CATSRARGNTEAFF	TGTGCCACCAGCAGAGCCCGGGGAAACACTGAAGCTTTCTTT
TRBV6-6	TRBJ2-7	.	.	CASSDRGPGTGEQYF	TGTGCCAGCAGCGACCGAGGACCCGGAACGGGGGAGCAGTACTTC
TRBV24-1	TRBJ2-3	TRBD2	.	CATSDPRGSGGFTDTQYF	TGTGCCACCAGTGACCCCCGGGGTAGCGGGGGCTTCACAGATACGCAGTATTTT
TRBV9	TRBJ2-1	TRBD2	.	CASSVGTSGGSEQFF	TGTGCCAGCAGCGTCGGGACTAGCGGGGGAAGTGAGCAGTTCTTC
TRBV14	TRBJ2-1	.	.	CASSQVNLGNEQFF	TGTGCCAGCAGCCAAGTTAACCTCGGCAATGAGCAGTTCTTC
TRBV27	TRBJ1-5	.	.	CASSPGTAYQPQHF	TGTGCCAGCAGTCCAGGGACGGCATATCAGCCCCAGCATTTT
TRBV7-9	TRBJ2-7	TRBD1	.	CASSGQGSYEQYF	TGTGCCAGCTCCGGACAGGGATCCTACGAGCAGTACTTC
TRBV4-1	TRBJ1-1	.	.	CASSQDWGADTEAFF	TGCGCCAGCAGCCAAGATTGGGGGGCAGACACTGAAGCTTTCTTT
TRBV19	TRBJ1-1	.	.	CASSIGGQLNTEAFF	TGTGCCAGTAGTATTGGGGGCCAACTGAACACTGAAGCTTTCTTT
TRBV2	TRBJ1-3	.	.	CASSGTPGGTIYF	TGTGCCAGCAGTGGGACTCCCGGAGGCACCATATATTTT
TRBV5-1	TRBJ2-2	.	.	CASSGNSANTGELFF	TGCGCCAGCAGCGGGAATTCCGCGAACACCGGGGAGCTGTTTTTT
TRBV7-7	TRBJ2-5	.	.	CASARDSQETQYF	TGTGCTAGCGCACGGGACTCTCAAGAGACCCAGTACTTC
TRBV2	TRBJ2-3	TRBD1	.	CASRYRQGAADTQYF	TGTGCCAGCAGGTATAGACAGGGGGCCGCAGATACGCAGTATTTT
TRBV28	TRBJ2-1	.	.	CASRGHRSSYNEQFF	TGTGCCAGCAGGGGGCACCGAAGCTCCTACAATGAGCAGTTCTTC
TRBV2	TRBJ1-2	.	.	CASSTRQDGYGYTF	TGTGCCAGCAGTACCCGACAGGACGGATATGGCTACACCTTC